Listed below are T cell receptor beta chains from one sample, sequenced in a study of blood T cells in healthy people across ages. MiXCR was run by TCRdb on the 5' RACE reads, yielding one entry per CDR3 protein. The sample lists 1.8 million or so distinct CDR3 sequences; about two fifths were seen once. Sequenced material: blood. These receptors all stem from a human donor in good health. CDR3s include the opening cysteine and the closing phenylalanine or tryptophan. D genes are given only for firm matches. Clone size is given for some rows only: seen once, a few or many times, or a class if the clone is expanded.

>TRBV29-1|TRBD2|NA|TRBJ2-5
CSVDHGGEETPYF
TGCAGCGTTGACCACGGGGGGGAAGAGACCCCGTACTTC
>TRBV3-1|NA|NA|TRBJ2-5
CASSQGSEGWKTQYF
TGTGCCAGCAGCCAAGGTTCGGAAGGGTGGAAGACCCAGTACTTC
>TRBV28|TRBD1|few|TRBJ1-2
CATRDRGRGGYTF
TGTGCCACCAGGGACAGGGGGCGCGGAGGCTACACCTTC
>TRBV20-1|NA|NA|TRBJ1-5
CSARDNRQGYQPQHF
TGCAGTGCTAGAGATAACCGCCAGGGTTATCAGCCCCAGCATTTT
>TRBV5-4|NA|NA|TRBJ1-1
CASSPERGNTEAFF
TGTGCCAGCAGCCCAGAGAGGGGGAACACTGAAGCTTTCTTT
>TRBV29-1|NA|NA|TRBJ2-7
CSAMGGSYEQYF
TGCAGCGCCATGGGGGGCTCCTACGAGCAGTACTTC
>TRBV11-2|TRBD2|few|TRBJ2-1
CASSSKGLVNEQFF
TGTGCCAGCAGCTCGAAGGGACTAGTCAATGAGCAGTTCTTC
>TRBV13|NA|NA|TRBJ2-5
CASSLGAVGQETQYF
TGTGCCAGCAGCTTAGGGGCAGTGGGACAAGAGACCCAGTACTTC
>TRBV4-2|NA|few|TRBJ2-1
CASSQEYGDRLNEQFF
TGTGCCAGCAGCCAAGAATACGGAGACCGTTTAAATGAGCAGTTCTTC
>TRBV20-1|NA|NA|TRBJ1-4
CSARDFGDSYEKLFF
TGCAGTGCTAGAGATTTCGGCGACTCTTATGAAAAACTGTTTTTT
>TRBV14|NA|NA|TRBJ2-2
CASSLTGTPSTGELFF
TGTGCCAGCAGCCTTACAGGGACTCCCTCAACCGGGGAGCTGTTTTTT
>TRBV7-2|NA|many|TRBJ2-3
CASSLGVGGSTDTQYF
TGTGCCAGCAGCTTAGGTGTCGGCGGGAGCACAGATACGCAGTATTTT
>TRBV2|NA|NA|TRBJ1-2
CASRPGRGGYTF
TGTGCCAGCAGGCCGGGACGCGGGGGCTACACCTTC
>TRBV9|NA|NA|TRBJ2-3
CASSVGGKTDTQYF
TGTGCCAGCAGCGTAGGGGGAAAAACAGATACGCAGTATTTT
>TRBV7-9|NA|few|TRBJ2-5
CASSLDRSWSTQYF
TGTGCCAGCAGCTTGGACAGATCATGGAGTACCCAGTACTTC
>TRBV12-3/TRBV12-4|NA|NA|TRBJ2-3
CASRVSPDTQYF
TGTGCCAGCAGAGTGAGCCCAGATACGCAGTATTTT
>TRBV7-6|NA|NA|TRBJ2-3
CASSQTGSGSDAQYF
TGTGCCAGCAGCCAGACTGGGTCAGGGAGTGATGCGCAGTATTTT
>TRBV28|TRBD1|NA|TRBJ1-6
CASSLPKTGGQDSPLHF
TGTGCCAGCAGTCTCCCGAAAACAGGGGGCCAGGATTCACCCCTCCACTTT
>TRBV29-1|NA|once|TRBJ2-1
CSVDMGDSYNEQFF
TGCAGCGTTGATATGGGGGACTCCTACAATGAGCAGTTCTTC
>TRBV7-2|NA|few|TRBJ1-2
CASSIDTYYGYTF
TGTGCCAGCAGCATTGACACCTACTATGGCTACACCTTC
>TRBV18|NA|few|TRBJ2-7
CASSPPSATYEQYF
TGTGCCAGCTCGCCCCCCTCCGCTACCTACGAGCAGTACTTC
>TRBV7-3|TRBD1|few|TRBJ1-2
CASSLYTGTGGNYGYTF
TGTGCCAGCAGCTTATACACCGGGACAGGGGGCAACTATGGCTACACCTTC
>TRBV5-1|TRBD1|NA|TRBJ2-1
CASSRDRASDEQFF
TGCGCCAGCAGCCGAGACAGGGCCTCGGACGAGCAGTTCTTC
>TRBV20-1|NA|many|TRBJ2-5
CSATRGETQYF
TGCAGTGCGACTAGAGGAGAGACCCAGTACTTC
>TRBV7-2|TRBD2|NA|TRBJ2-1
CASSLVAGRVDEQFF
TGTGCCAGCAGCTTAGTTGCAGGGAGGGTTGATGAGCAGTTCTTC
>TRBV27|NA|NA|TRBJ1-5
CASSSGQAQHF
TGTGCCAGCAGTTCCGGCCAAGCCCAGCATTTT
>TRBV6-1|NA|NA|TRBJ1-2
CASRGGNNYGYTF
TGTGCCAGCAGGGGCGGAAATAACTATGGCTACACCTTC
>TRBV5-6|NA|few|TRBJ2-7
CASSSTLAVREQYF
TGTGCCAGCAGCTCTACCTTAGCGGTCCGCGAGCAGTACTTC
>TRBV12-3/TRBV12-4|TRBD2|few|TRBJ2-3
CASGTSGGTDTQYF
TGTGCCAGCGGGACTAGCGGGGGGACAGATACGCAGTATTTT
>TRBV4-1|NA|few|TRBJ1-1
CASSQNPTVNTEAFF
TGCGCCAGCAGCCAAAACCCGACTGTGAACACTGAAGCTTTCTTT
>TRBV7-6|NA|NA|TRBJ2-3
CASSPIPPGDLARYTDTQYF
TGTGCCAGCAGCCCCATACCCCCAGGGGATCTAGCGCGATACACAGATACGCAGTATTTT
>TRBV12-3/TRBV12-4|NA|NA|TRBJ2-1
CASSPTGWRETQFF
TGTGCCAGCAGTCCAACAGGGTGGCGAGAGACCCAGTTCTTC
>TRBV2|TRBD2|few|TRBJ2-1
CAIHKEPSSGNEQFF
TGTGCCATCCACAAAGAACCCTCTAGCGGCAATGAGCAGTTCTTC
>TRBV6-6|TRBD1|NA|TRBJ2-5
CASSLSRTGTGETQYF
TGTGCCAGCAGCCTATCTCGGACAGGAACGGGAGAGACCCAGTACTTC
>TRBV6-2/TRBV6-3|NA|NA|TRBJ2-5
CASSYGGWASETQYF
TGTGCCAGCAGTTACGGCGGGTGGGCTTCGGAGACCCAGTACTTC
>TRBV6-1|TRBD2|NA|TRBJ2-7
CASSEIEGRVEQYF
TGTGCCAGCAGTGAAATCGAGGGGAGGGTCGAGCAGTACTTC
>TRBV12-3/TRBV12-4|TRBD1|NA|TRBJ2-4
CAGTRDRVVNIQYF
TGTGCCGGCACTAGGGACAGGGTAGTAAACATTCAGTACTTC
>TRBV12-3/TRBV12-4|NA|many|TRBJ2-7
CASSKGGSYEQYF
TGTGCCAGCTCAAAGGGGGGTTCCTACGAGCAGTACTTC
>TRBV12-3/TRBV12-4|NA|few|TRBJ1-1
CASLLQGLETEAFF
TGTGCCAGTCTCCTACAGGGCCTCGAAACTGAAGCTTTCTTT
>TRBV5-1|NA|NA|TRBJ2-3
CASSSGEGPSTDTQYF
TGCGCCAGCAGCTCCGGGGAAGGGCCCAGCACAGATACGCAGTATTTT
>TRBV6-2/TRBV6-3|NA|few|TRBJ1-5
CASTEGVQPQHF
TGTGCCAGCACCGAGGGGGTTCAGCCCCAGCATTTT
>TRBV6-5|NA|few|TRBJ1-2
CASSYGRQAYGYTF
TGTGCCAGCAGTTACGGTCGGCAGGCCTATGGCTACACCTTC
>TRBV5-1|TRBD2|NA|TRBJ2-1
CASSSPGLAGVMNEQFF
TGCGCCAGCAGCTCTCCGGGACTAGCGGGGGTAATGAATGAGCAGTTCTTC
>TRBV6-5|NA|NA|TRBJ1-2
CASTDSPNYGYTF
TGTGCCAGCACCGACAGTCCTAACTATGGCTACACCTTC
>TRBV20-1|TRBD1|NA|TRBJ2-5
CSARDRTGEETQYF
TGCAGTGCTAGAGATCGGACAGGCGAAGAGACCCAGTACTTC
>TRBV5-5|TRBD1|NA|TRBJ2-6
CASSHGQGEEAFSGANVRTF
TGTGCCAGCAGCCATGGACAGGGGGAAGAAGCCTTTTCTGGGGCCAACGTCCGGACTTTC
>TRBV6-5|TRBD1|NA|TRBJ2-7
CASRPRQGPTYEQYF
TGTGCCAGCAGACCCCGACAGGGGCCCACCTACGAGCAGTACTTC
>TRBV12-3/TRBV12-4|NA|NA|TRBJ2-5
CASSLGPRVQYF
TGTGCCAGCAGTTTAGGGCCTAGGGTGCAGTACTTC
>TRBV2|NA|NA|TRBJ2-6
CASRAIQGAGANVLTF
TGTGCCAGCAGGGCGATACAGGGAGCTGGGGCCAACGTCCTGACTTTC
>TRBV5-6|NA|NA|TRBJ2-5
CASSLWTKNKETQYF
TGTGCCAGCAGCTTGTGGACTAAAAATAAAGAGACCCAGTACTTC